This TCR beta chain appears in the sequencing data of a study of a mutant IDH1 vaccine in newly diagnosed glioma. The CDR3 is 13 amino acids. V lost 7 bases and J lost 0, with 10 bases in between. Germline assignment: CDR1 GTSNPN and CDR2 SVGIG (reference sequence). Concerning this clone: What it recognizes is unknown.

Time point given: week 5, during vaccination. The investigators gave 300 ug of mutant IDH1 20-mer peptide in each vaccine dose, together with topical imiquimod. Sequenced by immunoSEQ multiplex PCR; TCRdb stores in-frame clones only, minus some. The data contain more than 40,000 clones, 78% of them seen just once; the ten biggest clones take up less than 2%. The chain joins TRBV30 to TRBJ1-3; D uncertain. This specimen was PBMCs, taken from a glioma patient whose treatment included an IDH1 peptide vaccine. The receptor's source is a woman aged 40 to 50 with glioma. The CDR3 is CASGVLSGNTIYF. The CDR3, as DNA: TGTGCCTCCGGGGTTCTCTCTGGAAACACCATATATTTT.